The clone carrying this TCR beta chain has only a few counts. Its antigen remains unidentified. The source of the sample is a study of beta chain features in type 1 diabetes. Whole-study results and caveats: Cells that show high TCR expression could be over-represented by cDNA sequencing. Shorter TCRB CDR3s, moderately but significantly so, marked every one of the four CD4+ subsets in Type 1 diabetes patients.

Every bit of the isolated RNA underwent reverse transcription, so sequencing read expressed TCRB transcripts. TCRdb keeps only in-frame clones here, not all; method: immunoSEQ multiplex PCR. The data contain 150,000 or so clones, about a tenth of them seen just once; the ten biggest clones take up around 0.7%. Specimen: central memory CD4+ T cells from blood. The TCR sequence derives from a man younger than 35 in good health.

The CDR3 nucleotides are TGCGCCAGCAGCCTCCATGTCAGGAGGTCTGGGGAGCAGTACTTC. Its protein is CASSLHVRRSGEQYF. The gene calls are TRBV4-3 and TRBJ2-7; possible D gene TRBD2, 5 bases. This CDR3 has 15 amino acids. CDR1 LGHNA and CDR2 YSLEER come from the germline V gene. V shed 4 bases and J shed 7 bases, with 20 bases lying between them.